This TCR beta chain emerged from a study of cytomegalovirus exposure and HLA in healthy donors. Whole-study results and caveats: Immune exposure information available was restricted to CMV serostatus.

CDR1 is SQVTM and CDR2 is ANQGSEA in the germline V gene. CDR3 length: 11 amino acids. PCR involved 60 Vbeta and 13 Jbeta primers. Libraries were prepared by immunoSEQ multiplex PCR; TCRdb keeps only in-frame clonotypes and omits some of them. Among more than 200,000 clones listed, about 74% were seen once. This clone was picked up one time. Its cognate antigen is unknown. This clonotype was sampled from a man in his forties in good health and CMV-seronegative. The chain couples TRBV29-1 to TRBJ2-5; D is uncertain. Gene TRBJ2-7 matches the end of the DNA better, so the J call may be wrong. The source material was PBMCs. The CDR3 here is CSVRSTYEQYF. CDR3 DNA: TGCAGCGTCAGGTCCACCTACGAGCAGTACTTC.